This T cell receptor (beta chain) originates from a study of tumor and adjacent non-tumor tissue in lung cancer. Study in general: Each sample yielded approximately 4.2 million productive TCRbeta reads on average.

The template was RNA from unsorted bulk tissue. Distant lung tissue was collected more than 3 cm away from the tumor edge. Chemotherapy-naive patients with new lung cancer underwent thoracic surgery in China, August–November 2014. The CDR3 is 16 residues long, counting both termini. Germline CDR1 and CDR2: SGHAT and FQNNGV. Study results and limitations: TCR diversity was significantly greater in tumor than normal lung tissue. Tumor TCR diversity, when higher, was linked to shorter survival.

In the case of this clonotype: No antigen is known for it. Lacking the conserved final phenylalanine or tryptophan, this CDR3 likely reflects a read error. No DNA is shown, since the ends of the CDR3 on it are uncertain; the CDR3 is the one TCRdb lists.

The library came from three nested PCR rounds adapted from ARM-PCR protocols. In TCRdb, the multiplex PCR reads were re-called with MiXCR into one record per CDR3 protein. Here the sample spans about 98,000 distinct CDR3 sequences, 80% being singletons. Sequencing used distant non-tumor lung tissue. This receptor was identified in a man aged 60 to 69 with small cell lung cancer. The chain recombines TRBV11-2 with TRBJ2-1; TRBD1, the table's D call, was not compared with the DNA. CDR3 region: CASIAHDSSSYNEQLL.